The present T cell receptor (beta chain) was sequenced within a study of Ad26.COV2.S vaccination and SARS-CoV-2 variants. Study-wide context: Once, or twice with 56 days between doses, Ad26.COV2.S was given intramuscularly.

Germline-derived CDR1 and CDR2 are MNHEY and SVGAGI. The CDR3 totals 13 residues. V was shortened by 6 bases and J by 1 base, with 7 bases between the two germline ends. Treatment of the sample: some 20 received Ad26.COV2.S at low or high dose, single or two shots; roughly five received placebo; per-sample allocation not given. On day 63 after the first injection, vaccine and placebo recipients gave samples. Only in-frame clones appear in the TCRdb table, and some are missing; sequencing was by immunoSEQ multiplex PCR. Altogether roughly 700,000 clones are present, roughly nine tenths being singletons, with the ten largest covering approximately 1.5%.

This receptor was identified in a person aged 18-65 years who received the Ad26.COV2.S COVID-19 vaccine or a placebo. This sequence joins TRBV6-5 and TRBJ1-5; D gene unclear. This sample comprised peripheral blood, obtained in a trial of Ad26.COV2.S vaccine versus placebo. The CDR3 DNA follows: TGTGCCAGCAGGGTATTAAGCAATCAGCCCCAGCATTTT. This sequence encodes CASRVLSNQPQHF.